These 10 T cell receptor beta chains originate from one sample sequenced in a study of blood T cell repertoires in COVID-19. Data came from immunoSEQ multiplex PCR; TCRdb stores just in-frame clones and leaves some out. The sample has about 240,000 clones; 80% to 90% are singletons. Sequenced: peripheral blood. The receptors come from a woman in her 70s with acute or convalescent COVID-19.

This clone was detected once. The CDR3 sequence is CASSLGSLGGGVNEQFF. CDR3 in DNA: TGTGCCAGCAGCTTAGGCTCCCTGGGCGGGGGGGTCAATGAGCAGTTCTTC. This chain connects TRBV7-9 to TRBJ2-1; 9 bases match TRBD2. This CDR3 spans 17 amino acids. Trimming cost V 1 base and J 6 bases; bases outside gene matches: 10. Germline CDR1 reads SEHNR; CDR2 reads FQNEAQ (reference sequence).

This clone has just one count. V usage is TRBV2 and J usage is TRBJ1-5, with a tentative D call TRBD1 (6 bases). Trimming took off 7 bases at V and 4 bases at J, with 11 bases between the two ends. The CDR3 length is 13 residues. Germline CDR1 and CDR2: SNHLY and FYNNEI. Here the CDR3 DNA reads TGTGCCAGCATGAATCAGGGGAATCAGCCCCAGCATTTT. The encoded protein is CASMNQGNQPQHF.

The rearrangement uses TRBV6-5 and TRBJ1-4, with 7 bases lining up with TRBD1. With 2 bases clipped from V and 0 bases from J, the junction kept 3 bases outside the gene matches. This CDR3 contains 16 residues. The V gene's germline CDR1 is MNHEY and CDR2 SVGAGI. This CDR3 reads CASSYGTDATNEKLFF. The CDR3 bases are TGTGCCAGCAGTTACGGGACAGACGCAACTAATGAAAAACTGTTTTTT.

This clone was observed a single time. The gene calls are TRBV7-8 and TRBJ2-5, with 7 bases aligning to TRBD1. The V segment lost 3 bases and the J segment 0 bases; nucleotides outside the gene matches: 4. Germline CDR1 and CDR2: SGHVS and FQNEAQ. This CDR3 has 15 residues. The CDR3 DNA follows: TGTGCCAGCAGCTTGGGACAGCAGTACCAAGAGACCCAGTACTTC. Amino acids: CASSLGQQYQETQYF.

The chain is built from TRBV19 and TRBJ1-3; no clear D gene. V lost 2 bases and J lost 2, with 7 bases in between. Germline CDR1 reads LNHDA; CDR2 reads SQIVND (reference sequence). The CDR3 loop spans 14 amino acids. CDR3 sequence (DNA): TGTGCCAGTAGTATACGAGGAACTGGAAACACCATATATTTT. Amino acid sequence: CASSIRGTGNTIYF. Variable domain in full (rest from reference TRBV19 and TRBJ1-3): DGGITQSPKYLFRKEGQNVTLSCEQNLNHDAMYWYRQDPGQGLRLIYYSQIVNDFQKGDIAEGYSVSREKKESFPLTVTSAQKNPTAFYLCASSIRGTGNTIYFGEGSWLTVV.

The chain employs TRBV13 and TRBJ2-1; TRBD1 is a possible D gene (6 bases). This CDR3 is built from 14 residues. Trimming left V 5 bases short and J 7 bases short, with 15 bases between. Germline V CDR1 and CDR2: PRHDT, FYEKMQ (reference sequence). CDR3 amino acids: CASSGPGQPNEQFF. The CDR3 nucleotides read TGTGCCAGCAGCGGGCCGGGACAACCAAATGAGCAGTTCTTC.

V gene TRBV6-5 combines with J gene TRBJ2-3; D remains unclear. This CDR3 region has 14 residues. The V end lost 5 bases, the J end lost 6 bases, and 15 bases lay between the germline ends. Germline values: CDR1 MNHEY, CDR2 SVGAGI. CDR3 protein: CASSLGLLSDTQYF. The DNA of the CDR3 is TGTGCCAGCAGTCTAGGTCTGTTATCTGATACGCAGTATTTT.

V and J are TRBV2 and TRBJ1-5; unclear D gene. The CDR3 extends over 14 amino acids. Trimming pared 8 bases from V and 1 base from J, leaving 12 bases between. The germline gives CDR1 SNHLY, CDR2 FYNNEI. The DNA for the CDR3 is TGTGCCAGCGCGACTGAAGGAAGCAATCAGCCCCAGCATTTT. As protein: CASATEGSNQPQHF.

In nucleotides, the CDR3 is TGCGCCAGCAGTGATGGACAGGGGTGGACCGGGGAGCTGTTTTTT. It yields the protein CASSDGQGWTGELFF. The J gene is TRBJ2-2, the V gene TRBV5-1, with TRBD1 matching 9 bases. Germline CDR1 and CDR2: SGHRS and YFSETQ. This CDR3 contains 15 residues. V dropped 5 bases and J dropped 5; count of bases not matched to a gene: 7.

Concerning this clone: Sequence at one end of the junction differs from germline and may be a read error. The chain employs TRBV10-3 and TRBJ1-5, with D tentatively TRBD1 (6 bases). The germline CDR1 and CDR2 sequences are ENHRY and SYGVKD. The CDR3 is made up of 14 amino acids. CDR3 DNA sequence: TGTGCCATCAGTGAACGGGGGGACAATCGGCCCCAGCATTTT. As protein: CAISERGDNRPQHF.